This entry is about one T cell receptor beta chain. Its matching antigen is unknown. This CDR3 contains 18 residues. The junction had 15 bases not matched to a gene; V was cut back by 6 bases and J by 3 bases. CDR1 and CDR2 (germline): SQVTM, ANQGSEA. These data originate in a study of shared clonotypes between healthy human individuals. About the research overall: Every donor yielded three CD4 naive, three CD4 memory, two CD8 naive and one CD8 memory plate.

Study-wide findings and caveats: Naive subsets usually exceeded memory subsets in estimated richness. A reduction in generation probabilities was seen for non-shared clonotypes relative to those shared by all four donors. When naive CD4 clonotypes were compared across several donors, around 4.6% were shared.

Clones were read by immunoSEQ multiplex PCR, and TCRdb kept only the in-frame ones, dropping some. Of about 2.4 million clones in the sample, roughly 93% are singletons; the top ten hold around 0.4%. The rearrangement links TRBV29-1 to TRBJ2-3; 13 bases map to TRBD2. The specimen was naive CD4+ T cells from PBMCs. This sample's subset: CD45RA+ positively selected. This TCR came from a man in his late teens or twenties in good health. Some clones in this sample may be carry-over from other donors' samples. Here the CDR3 reads CSVPNEWTSGSFTDTQYF. CDR3 in DNA: TGCAGCGTGCCCAACGAGTGGACTAGCGGGAGTTTTACAGATACGCAGTATTTT.